Described below is a single TCR beta chain sequence and its context. Its antigen is as yet unknown. The source of the sample is a study of T cells expressing NK-cell markers. About the research overall: Sorted CD3+CD56-NKG2C+, CD3+CD56+NKG2C+ and CD3+CD56+NKG2C- T cells supplied the TCR beta repertoires. One of the eight sequenced donors was seronegative, whereas the other seven were HCMV-seropositive. Study findings and constraints: The dominant NKG2C+ clonotypes represented about 1.0-7.0% of CD8+ T cells in over 5 donors.

For each CDR3 protein, TCRdb gives one entry from its re-call of the 5' RACE reads, without DNA. This repertoire includes 300,000 to 500,000 distinct CDR3 sequences. Germline-derived CDR1 and CDR2 are SQVTM and ANQGSEA. This CDR3 comprises 13 residues. Sequenced input: blood T cells: a sorted CD56 or NKG2C T cell subset, CD4+ or CD8+ T cells, or bulk PBMC T cells (not recorded which). This sequence joins TRBV29-1 and TRBJ2-5; TCRdb proposes TRBD1, but this gene call is untestable without DNA. The source of this sequence is a woman aged 50 to 60 in good health. This CDR3 is CSATPTALETQYF.